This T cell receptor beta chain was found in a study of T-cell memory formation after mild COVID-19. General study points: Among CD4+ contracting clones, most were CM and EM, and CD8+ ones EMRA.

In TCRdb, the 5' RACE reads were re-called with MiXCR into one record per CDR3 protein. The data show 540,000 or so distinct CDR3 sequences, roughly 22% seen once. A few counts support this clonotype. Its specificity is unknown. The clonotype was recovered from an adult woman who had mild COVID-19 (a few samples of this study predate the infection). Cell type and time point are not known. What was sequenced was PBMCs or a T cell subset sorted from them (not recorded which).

The CDR3 here is CASSLYRGNSPLHF. DNA of the CDR3: TGTGCCAGCAGCTTATACAGGGGCAATTCACCCCTCCACTTT. This sequence joins TRBV7-2 and TRBJ1-6; 7 bases match TRBD1. Germline V gene lookup returns CDR1 SGHTA and CDR2 FQGNSA. V shed 2 bases, J shed 7 bases, and the junction held 2 bases outside the gene matches. The CDR3 totals 14 residues.